This TCR beta chain was observed in a study of T-cell reconstitution after alpha-beta-depleted transplantation in children. Unique molecular identifiers were incorporated during preparation of the TCRbeta library. A single record per CDR3 protein comes from TCRdb applying MiXCR to the PCR reads. Here the sample spans roughly 220,000 distinct CDR3 sequences, approximately 8% being singletons. In this sample, this clonotype turned up a few times. Its antigen is undetermined. The study's findings and limits: TCRbeta diversity was high at day 60 in some patients (a result of surviving recipient T cells and thymic progenitors). Expanded graft clones, several hundred of them, were reportedly the source of alpha-beta T cells about two months after transplant.

Sample: PBMCs, mostly from graft donor cells, taken 360 days after TCRalphabeta/CD19-depleted stem cell transplant. The TCR was taken from a male patient aged 2-10 years who had a stem cell transplant for acute myeloid leukemia, so the T cells may come from the graft donor.

The CDR3 DNA reads TGTGCCAGCAGTCCCCGACACAATCAGCCCCAGCATTTT. Translation: CASSPRHNQPQHF. V is TRBV27 and J is TRBJ1-5; no clear D gene. With 5 bases removed from V and 3 bases from J, the gap between germline ends came to 8 bases. From germline, CDR1 is MNHEY and CDR2 SMNVEV (reference sequence). The CDR3 totals 13 residues.